The present T cell receptor beta chain was sequenced within a study of vaccination and CD4 T cells after COVID-19. About the research overall: Taking of post-vaccine samples occurred a median around 70 days after dose two (range 14 to 241). Overlapping spike peptides of SARS-CoV-2, HCoV-NL63, HCoV-OC43 and HCoV-229E were used, and cells were stimulated with them.

Cultured CD4+ T cell DNA underwent sequencing with the Oncomine TCR Beta short-read assay. TCRdb re-called the PCR reads with MiXCR, one entry per CDR3 protein. The sample has several thousand distinct CDR3 sequences; roughly three fifths are singletons. V lost 7 bases and J 5 bases, leaving 17 bases between the germline ends. CDR3 length equals 14 residues. Germline V gives CDR1 MNHEY, CDR2 SVGAGI. Indicated treatment: 10-day PBMC culture with coronavirus spike peptide pools or control peptides (ViraFEST assay). Investigators obtained the unexposed donor's CD4+ T cells before the COVID-19 pandemic (2011-2018). ViraFEST sequenced TCRs after peptide-pool expansion of antigen-specific T cells. With respect to this clonotype: Its matching antigen is unknown.

The sequenced material came from CD4+ T cells from blood, cultured in vitro. The chain recombines TRBV6-5 with TRBJ1-2, with D possibly TRBD1 on 5 matching bases. This clonotype was obtained from a human donor in good health. CDR3 region: CASTSLGTLYGYTF. The CDR3 bases are TGTGCCAGCACTTCACTCGGGACTCTTTATGGCTACACCTTC.